The TCR beta chain under discussion was sequenced for a study of graft-versus-host responses after intestinal transplantation. Study-wide background: Once they had received anti-thymocyte globulin induction, all recipients took tacrolimus and steroids for approximately three years.

For this clone: The antigen is not known.

Produced via immunoSEQ multiplex PCR; TCRdb's table is partial and in-frame only. The repertoire holds around 100,000 clones, with less than 90% as singletons. The germline V gene encodes CDR1 SGHTA and CDR2 FQGNSA. V was trimmed by 5 bases and J by 2 bases, leaving 13 bases between them. CDR3 length equals 14 residues. Sequenced material: unstimulated CD4+ T cells sorted from spleen or lymph node cells, taken before transplant. The receptor was isolated from a human donor who was the organ donor for an intestinal transplant. This chain connects TRBV7-2 to TRBJ2-7, with D tentatively TRBD1 (6 bases). CDR3 nucleotide sequence: TGTGCCAGCAGCCAAATGAGGACAGCCTACGAGCAGTACTTC. It is translated as CASSQMRTAYEQYF.